This T cell receptor (beta chain) was identified during a study of blood T cell repertoires in COVID-19 (dated by TCRdb to 2018 to 2021). Broadly, across the study: The collaborator samples originated in the United States, Italy and Spain and spanned the acute and convalescent phases of COVID-19. Where HLA class I and class II types were available, the types were taken from metadata supplied by the sample provider, not from assay-based typing. Samples came from the ongoing ImmuneRACE study (first 160 participants) plus 1,254 subjects from 6 global collaborators. Nearly every sample came with metadata listing a de-identified subject ID, COVID-19 status, age in years and sex. The repertoires were released in a freely available public database intended as a resource for research on the immune response to SARS-CoV-2. The prospective study material was composed of cDNA or gDNA derived from T cells, B-cell-depleted T cells, or PBMCs. Subjects who had been exposed to COVID-19, were actively infected with it, or had recovered from it provided the deeply sampled blood TCRbeta repertoires that made up the dataset. Study-wide findings and limitations: Clinical and demographic metadata were provided uncurated, with the amount varying by source and participant.

TCRbeta CDR3 regions were amplified from genomic DNA using the immunoSEQ Assay, a bias-controlled multiplex PCR. Per the original workflow: Nucleated cell counts per sample were estimated from amplification of reference gene primers within the assay. To quantify the absolute abundance of each unique TCRbeta CDR3 rearrangement, sequence reads were collapsed and filtered. Productive Simpson clonality was computed per sample as the square root of Simpson's diversity index over productive rearrangements. Held by TCRdb, this immuneACCESS table contains in-frame sequences only and omits some clones. Under half of the omission traces to an unresolved V gene where checked; the cause of the rest is unknown. That table furnishes V, J and clone size, whereas the DNA furnished D and trimming. The sample includes about 15,000 clones, with around 85% observed a single time. The leading ten clones occupy around 15% of the sample.

V is clipped by 4 bases and J by 5 bases, and the sequence between their germline boundaries is 14 bases long. The germline V gene yields LGHNA for CDR1 and YSLEER for CDR2. The CDR3 holds 14 amino acids from the cysteine to the phenylalanine. Only the CDR3 DNA stays, 42 bases, in frame from base 1. Concerning this clone: Its antigen is unknown. No per-base quality is available; no much larger clone lies one base away.

Each collaborating institution followed its own protocols to collect whole blood in K2EDTA tubes. For TCRbeta analysis, collaborators shipped samples in one of three forms: frozen whole blood, isolated PBMCs, or DNA extracted from either of those sample types. The sample was peripheral blood. This sequence uses TRBV4-3 and TRBJ1-2; the D gene is unclear. The receptor was derived from a human donor in a cohort sampled during active COVID-19. The encoded CDR3 is CASSRALGEYGYTF. The DNA sequence reads TGCGCCAGCAGCCGGGCTTTGGGCGAGTATGGCTACACCTTC.